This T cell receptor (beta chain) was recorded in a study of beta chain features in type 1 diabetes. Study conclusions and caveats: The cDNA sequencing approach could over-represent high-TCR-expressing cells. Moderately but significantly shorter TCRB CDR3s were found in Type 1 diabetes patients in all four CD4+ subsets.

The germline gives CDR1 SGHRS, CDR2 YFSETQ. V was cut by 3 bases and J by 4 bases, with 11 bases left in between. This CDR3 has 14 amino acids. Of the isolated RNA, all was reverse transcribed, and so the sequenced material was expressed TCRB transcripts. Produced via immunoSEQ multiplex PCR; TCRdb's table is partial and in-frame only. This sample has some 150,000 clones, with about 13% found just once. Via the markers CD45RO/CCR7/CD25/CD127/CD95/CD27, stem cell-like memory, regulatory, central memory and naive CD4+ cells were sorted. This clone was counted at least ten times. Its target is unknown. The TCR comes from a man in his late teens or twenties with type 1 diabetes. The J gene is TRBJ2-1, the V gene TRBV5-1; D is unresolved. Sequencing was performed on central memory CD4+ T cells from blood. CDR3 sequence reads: CASSSVAPYNEQFF. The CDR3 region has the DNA TGCGCCAGCAGCTCCGTTGCGCCTTACAATGAGCAGTTCTTC.